Here is one T cell receptor (beta chain) with its context. The CDR3 does not close with the conserved phenylalanine or tryptophan, likely indicating a read error. CDR1 and CDR2 (germline): LNHDA, SQIVND (reference sequence). Trimming removed 5 bases from V and 3 bases from J, with 14 bases in between. The CDR3 has 15 amino acids. This specimen belongs to a study of Graves' ophthalmopathy and Graves' hyperthyroidism. The study amplified TCR beta CDR3 regions using RNA transcripts. The authors performed first-round RT-PCR with HTBI primers and then a second-round multiplex PCR. TCRdb re-derived calls from the multiplex PCR reads in MiXCR, one entry per CDR3 protein. Of some 350,000 distinct CDR3 sequences listed, about a sixth are singletons.

The TCR sequence derives from an adult woman with stable Graves' hyperthyroidism. The chain has TRBV19 and TRBJ1-5; D is unclear. Sequenced sample: peripheral blood. DNA of the CDR3: TGTGCCAGTAGTTCCCACGAGGGTTCCAATCAGCCCCAGCATTTG. Translating gives CASSSHEGSNQPQHL.